This TCR beta chain is from a study of CD8 T cells in ankylosing spondylitis. TCRdb re-called the 5' RACE reads with MiXCR, one entry per CDR3 protein. This sample has approximately 150,000 distinct CDR3 sequences, with 9.8% found just once. V shed 1 base, J shed 5 bases, and the junction held 7 bases outside the gene matches. Looked up from germline, CDR1 is SGHAT and CDR2 is FQNNGV. This CDR3 has 16 amino acids. The sample consisted of blood, either unsorted or a sorted T cell fraction (not recorded which). The rearrangement joins TRBV11-2 to TRBJ2-1; 8 positions agree with TRBD2. The TCR originated in a female donor with ankylosing spondylitis or in good health (not recorded which). CDR3 residues: CASSLVVTSVHNEQFF. The CDR3 DNA follows: TGTGCCAGCAGCTTAGTGGTGACTAGCGTACACAATGAGCAGTTCTTC.